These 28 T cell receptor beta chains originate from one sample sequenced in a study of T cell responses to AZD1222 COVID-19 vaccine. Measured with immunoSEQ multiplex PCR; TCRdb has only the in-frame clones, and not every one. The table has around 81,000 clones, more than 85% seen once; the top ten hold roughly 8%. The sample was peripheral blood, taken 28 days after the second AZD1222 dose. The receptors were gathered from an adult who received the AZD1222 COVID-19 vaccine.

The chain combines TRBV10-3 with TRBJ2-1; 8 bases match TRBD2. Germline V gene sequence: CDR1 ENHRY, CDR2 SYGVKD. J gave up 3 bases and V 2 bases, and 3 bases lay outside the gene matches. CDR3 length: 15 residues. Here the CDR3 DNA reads TGTGCCATCAGTGAGCCGGGAGGGCGCTACAATGAGCAGTTCTTC. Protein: CAISEPGGRYNEQFF.

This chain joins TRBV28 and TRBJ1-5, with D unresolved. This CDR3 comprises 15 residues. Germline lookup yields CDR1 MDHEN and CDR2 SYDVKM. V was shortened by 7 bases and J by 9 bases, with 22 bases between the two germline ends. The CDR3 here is CASTLDGRWLGPQHF. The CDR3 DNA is TGTGCCAGCACCCTCGATGGCAGGTGGCTAGGGCCCCAGCATTTT.

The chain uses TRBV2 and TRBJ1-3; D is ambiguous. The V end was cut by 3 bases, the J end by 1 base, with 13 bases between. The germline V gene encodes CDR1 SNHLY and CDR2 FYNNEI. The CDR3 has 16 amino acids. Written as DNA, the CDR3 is TGTGCCAGCAGTGATCGAGGAGTCTTATCTGGAAACACCATATATTTT. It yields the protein CASSDRGVLSGNTIYF.

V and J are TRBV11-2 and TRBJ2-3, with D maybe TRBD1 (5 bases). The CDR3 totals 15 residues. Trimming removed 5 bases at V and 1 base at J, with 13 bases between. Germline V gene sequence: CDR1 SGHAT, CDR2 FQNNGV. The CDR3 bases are TGTGCCAGCAGCCTCAGGGCGGTGGGCACAGATACGCAGTATTTT. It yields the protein CASSLRAVGTDTQYF.

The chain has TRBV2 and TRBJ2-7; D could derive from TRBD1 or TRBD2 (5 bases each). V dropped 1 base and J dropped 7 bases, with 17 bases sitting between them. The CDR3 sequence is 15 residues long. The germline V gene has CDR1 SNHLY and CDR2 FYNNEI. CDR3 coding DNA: TGTGCCAGCAGTGAAGGAGCGGACAACTGGCGGGAGCAGTACTTC. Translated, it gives CASSEGADNWREQYF.

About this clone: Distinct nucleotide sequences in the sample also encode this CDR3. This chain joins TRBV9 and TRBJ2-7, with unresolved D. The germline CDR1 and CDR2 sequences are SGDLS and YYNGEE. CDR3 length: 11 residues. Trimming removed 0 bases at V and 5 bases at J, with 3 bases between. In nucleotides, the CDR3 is TGTGCCAGCAGCGTAGGCGACGAGCAGTACTTC. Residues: CASSVGDEQYF.

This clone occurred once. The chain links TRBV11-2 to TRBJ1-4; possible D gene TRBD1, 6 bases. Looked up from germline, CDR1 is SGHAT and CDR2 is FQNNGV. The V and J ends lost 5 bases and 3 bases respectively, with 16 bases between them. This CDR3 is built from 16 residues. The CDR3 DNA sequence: TGTGCCAGCAGCCAATTTGGACAGTCGCCTAATGAAAAACTGTTTTTT. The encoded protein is CASSQFGQSPNEKLFF.

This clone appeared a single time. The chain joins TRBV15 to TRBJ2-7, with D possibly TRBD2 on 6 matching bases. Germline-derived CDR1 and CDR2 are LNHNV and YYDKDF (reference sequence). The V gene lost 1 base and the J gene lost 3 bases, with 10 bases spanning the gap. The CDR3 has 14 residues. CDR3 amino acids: CATSRVSSGYEQYF. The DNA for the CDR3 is TGTGCCACCAGCAGAGTGAGTAGCGGCTACGAGCAGTACTTC.

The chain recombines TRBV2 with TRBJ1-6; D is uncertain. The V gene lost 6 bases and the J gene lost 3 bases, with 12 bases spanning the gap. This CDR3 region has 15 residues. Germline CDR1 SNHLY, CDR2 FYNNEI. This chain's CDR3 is CASRGTGVYNSPLHF. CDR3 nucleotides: TGTGCCAGCAGGGGAACGGGCGTCTATAATTCACCCCTCCACTTT.

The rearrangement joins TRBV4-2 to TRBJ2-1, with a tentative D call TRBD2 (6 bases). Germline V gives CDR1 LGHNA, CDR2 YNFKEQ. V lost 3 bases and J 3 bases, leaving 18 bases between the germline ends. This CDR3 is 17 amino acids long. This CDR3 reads CASSQFMGGLLYNEQFF. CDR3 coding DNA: TGTGCCAGCAGCCAGTTCATGGGGGGACTTCTCTACAATGAGCAGTTCTTC.

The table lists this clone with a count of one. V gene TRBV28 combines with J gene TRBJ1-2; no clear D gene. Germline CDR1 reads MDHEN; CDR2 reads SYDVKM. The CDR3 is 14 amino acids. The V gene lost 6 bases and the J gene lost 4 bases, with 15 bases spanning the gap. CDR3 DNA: TGTGCCAGCAGAATCCCCGACCTTTTCTATGGCTACACCTTC. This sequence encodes CASRIPDLFYGYTF.

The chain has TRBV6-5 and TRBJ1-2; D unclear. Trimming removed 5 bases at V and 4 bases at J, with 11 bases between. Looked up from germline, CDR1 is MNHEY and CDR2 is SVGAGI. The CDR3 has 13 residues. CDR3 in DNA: TGTGCCAGCAGTCGGGGAGGCCCCTATGGCTACACCTTC. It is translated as CASSRGGPYGYTF.

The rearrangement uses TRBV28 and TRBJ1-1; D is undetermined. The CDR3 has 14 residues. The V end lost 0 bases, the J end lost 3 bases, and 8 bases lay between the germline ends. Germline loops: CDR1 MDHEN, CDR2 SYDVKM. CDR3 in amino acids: CASSLWGPDTEAFF. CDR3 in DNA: TGTGCCAGCAGTTTATGGGGCCCGGACACTGAAGCTTTCTTT. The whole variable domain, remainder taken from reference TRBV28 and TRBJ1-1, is DVKVTQSSRYLVKRTGEKVFLECVQDMDHENMFWYRQDPGLGLRLIYFSYDVKMKEKGDIPEGYSVSREKKERFSLILESASTNQTSMYLCASSLWGPDTEAFFGQGTRLTVV.

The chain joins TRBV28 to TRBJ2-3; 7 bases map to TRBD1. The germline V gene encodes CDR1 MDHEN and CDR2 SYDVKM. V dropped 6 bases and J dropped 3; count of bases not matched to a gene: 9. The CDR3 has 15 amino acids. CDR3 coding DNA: TGTGCCAGCAGCGAAACAGGGGCGGCGACAGATACGCAGTATTTT. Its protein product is CASSETGAATDTQYF.

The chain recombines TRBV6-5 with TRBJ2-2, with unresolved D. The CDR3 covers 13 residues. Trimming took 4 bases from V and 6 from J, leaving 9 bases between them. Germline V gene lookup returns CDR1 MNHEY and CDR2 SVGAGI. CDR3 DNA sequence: TGTGCCAGCAGTTCAAATGGGCCCGGGGAGCTGTTTTTT. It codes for CASSSNGPGELFF.

The CDR3 loop is CASSPGQGNEKLFF. The CDR3 nucleotides are TGTGCCAGCAGCCCGGGACAGGGGAATGAAAAACTGTTTTTT. J is TRBJ1-4 and V is TRBV7-9; 10 bases fit TRBD1. V lost 5 bases and J lost 5; bases outside the gene matches: 2. This CDR3 has 14 amino acids. Germline CDR1 and CDR2: SEHNR and FQNEAQ (reference sequence).

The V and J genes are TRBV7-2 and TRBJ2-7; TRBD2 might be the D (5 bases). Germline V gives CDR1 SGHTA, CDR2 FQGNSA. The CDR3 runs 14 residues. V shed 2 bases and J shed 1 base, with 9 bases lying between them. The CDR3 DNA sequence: TGTGCCAGCAGCTTACGCGGGCTGTCCTACGAGCAGTACTTC. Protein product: CASSLRGLSYEQYF.

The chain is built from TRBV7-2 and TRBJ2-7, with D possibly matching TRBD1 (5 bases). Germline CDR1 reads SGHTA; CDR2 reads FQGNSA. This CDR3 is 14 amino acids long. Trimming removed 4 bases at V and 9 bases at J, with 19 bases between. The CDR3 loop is CASSSPAQGIVQYF. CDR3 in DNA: TGTGCCAGCAGCTCCCCAGCTCAGGGTATCGTGCAGTACTTC.

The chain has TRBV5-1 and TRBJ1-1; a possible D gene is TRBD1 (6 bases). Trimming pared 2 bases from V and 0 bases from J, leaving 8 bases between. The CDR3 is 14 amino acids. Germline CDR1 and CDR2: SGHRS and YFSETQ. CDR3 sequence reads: CASSLQGMNTEAFF. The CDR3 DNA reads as TGCGCCAGCAGCTTACAGGGCATGAACACTGAAGCTTTCTTT. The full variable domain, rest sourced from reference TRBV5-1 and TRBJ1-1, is KAGVTQTPRYLIKTRGQQVTLSCSPISGHRSVSWYQQTPGQGLQFLFEYFSETQRNKGNFPGRFSGRQFSNSRSEMNVSTLELGDSALYLCASSLQGMNTEAFFGQGTRLTVV.

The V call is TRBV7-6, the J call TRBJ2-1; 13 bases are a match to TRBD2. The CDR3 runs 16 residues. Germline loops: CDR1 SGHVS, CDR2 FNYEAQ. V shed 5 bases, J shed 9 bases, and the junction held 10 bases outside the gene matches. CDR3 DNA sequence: TGTGCCAGCAGCCCCGGGACTAGCGGGAATCTGGTTGAGCAGTTCTTC. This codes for CASSPGTSGNLVEQFF.

DNA for the CDR3: TGCGCCAGCAGCTCAGCCACAGGTACCTACGAGCAGTACTTC. It encodes CASSSATGTYEQYF. This sequence joins TRBV5-1 and TRBJ2-7; the D gene is possibly TRBD1 (5 bases). V lost 3 bases to trimming and J lost 2 bases, with 12 bases between them. Germline lookup yields CDR1 SGHRS and CDR2 YFSETQ. The CDR3 is 14 residues long.

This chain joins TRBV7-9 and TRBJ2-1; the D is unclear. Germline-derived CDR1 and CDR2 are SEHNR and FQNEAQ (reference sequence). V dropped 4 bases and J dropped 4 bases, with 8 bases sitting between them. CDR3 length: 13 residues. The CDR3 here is CASSSAAYNEQFF. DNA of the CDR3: TGTGCCAGCAGCTCGGCAGCATACAATGAGCAGTTCTTC.

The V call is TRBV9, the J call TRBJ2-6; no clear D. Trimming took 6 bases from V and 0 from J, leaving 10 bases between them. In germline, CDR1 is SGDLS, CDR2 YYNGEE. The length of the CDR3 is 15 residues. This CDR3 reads CASTQTSSGANVLTF. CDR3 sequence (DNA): TGTGCCAGCACCCAAACAAGCTCTGGGGCCAACGTCCTGACTTTC.

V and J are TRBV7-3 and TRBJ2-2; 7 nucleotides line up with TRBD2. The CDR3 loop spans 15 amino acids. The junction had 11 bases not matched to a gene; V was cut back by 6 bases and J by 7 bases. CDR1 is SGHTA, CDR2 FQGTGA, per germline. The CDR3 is CASSPGGRRDGELFF. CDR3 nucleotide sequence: TGTGCCAGCAGTCCTGGCGGGAGAAGGGACGGGGAGCTGTTTTTT. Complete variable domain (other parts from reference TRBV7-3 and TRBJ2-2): GAGVSQTPSNKVTEKGKYVELRCDPISGHTALYWYRQSLGQGPEFLIYFQGTGAADDSGLPNDRFFAVRPEGSVSTLKIQRTERGDSAVYLCASSPGGRRDGELFFGEGSRLTVL.

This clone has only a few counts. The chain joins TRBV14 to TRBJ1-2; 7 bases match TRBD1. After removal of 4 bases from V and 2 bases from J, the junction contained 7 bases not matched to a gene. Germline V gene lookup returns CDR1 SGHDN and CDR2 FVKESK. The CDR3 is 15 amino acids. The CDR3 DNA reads TGTGCCAGCAGCCTTTGGACAGGTTGGAACTATGGCTACACCTTC. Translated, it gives CASSLWTGWNYGYTF.

CDR3: CASSLGGADYEQYF. CDR3 DNA sequence: TGTGCCAGCAGCTTGGGCGGAGCCGACTACGAGCAGTACTTC. The rearrangement uses TRBV5-8 and TRBJ2-7; no firm D call. Trimming removed 0 bases from V and 3 bases from J, with 10 bases in between. The CDR3 runs to 14 residues. Germline assignment: CDR1 SGHTS and CDR2 YDEGEE.

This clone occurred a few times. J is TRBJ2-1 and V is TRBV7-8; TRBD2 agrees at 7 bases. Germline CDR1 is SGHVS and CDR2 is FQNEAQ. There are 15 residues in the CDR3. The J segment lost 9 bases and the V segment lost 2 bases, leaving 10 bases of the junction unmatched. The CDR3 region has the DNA TGTGCCAGCAGCTTAAGTCGGCGGGAGAATCGTGAGCAGTTCTTC. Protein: CASSLSRRENREQFF. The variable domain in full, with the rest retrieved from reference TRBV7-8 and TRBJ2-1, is GAGVSQSPRYKVAKRGQDVALRCDPISGHVSLFWYQQALGQGPEFLTYFQNEAQLDKSGLPSDRFFAERPEGSVSTLKIQRTQQEDSAVYLCASSLSRRENREQFFGPGTRLTVL.

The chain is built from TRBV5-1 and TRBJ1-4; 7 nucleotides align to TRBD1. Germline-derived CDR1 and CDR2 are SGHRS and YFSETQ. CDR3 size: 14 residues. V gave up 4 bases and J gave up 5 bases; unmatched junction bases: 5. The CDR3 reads CASSPGQPNEKLFF. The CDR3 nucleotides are TGCGCCAGCAGCCCGGGACAGCCAAATGAAAAACTGTTTTTT.